These T cell receptor beta chains were read from a single sample in a study of persistence of HIV-infected CD4 T cells. Their antigen targets remain unknown. Some clones are missing from TCRdb's copy, which holds only in-frame ones; the method was immunoSEQ multiplex PCR. In the table there are tens of thousands of clones, under 80% of which are singletons. The starting material was CD4+ T cells sorted from PBMCs after roughly 18-hour stimulation, obtained from a patient who received antiretroviral therapy. The receptor set was obtained from an adult man with HIV who was CMV-seropositive. Each CDR3 is given with its conserved first and last residue. A D gene is named only where the DNA matches it firmly. Rows may omit the clone size; those that give it use once, few, many or a size class.

>.|TRBV5-4|.|TRBJ2-3
TGTGCCAGCAGCTTTAGGGTACAGGGCGCCACAGATACGCAGTATTTT
CASSFRVQGATDTQYF
>.|TRBV5-1|.|TRBJ2-3
TGCGCCAGCAGCTTTGGCGGATCCACAGATACGCAGTATTTT
CASSFGGSTDTQYF
>TRBD2|TRBV10-3|.|TRBJ2-1
TGTGCCATCCTCCCGGGGGGGGGCCCCGGAGAGCAGTTCTTC
CAILPGGGPGEQFF
>TRBD2|TRBV28|few|TRBJ2-3
TGTGCCAGCAGCACCATGGCGGGGGGAATTCGAGATACGCAGTATTTT
CASSTMAGGIRDTQYF
>TRBD1|TRBV9|.|TRBJ1-3
TGTGCCAGCAGCGGGGGACAGGGCCCCGGAAACACCATATATTTT
CASSGGQGPGNTIYF
>TRBD2|TRBV19|.|TRBJ2-4
TGTGCCAGTAGTATCAGGAGGACTAGCGGGGGGTCCACAAACATTCAGTACTTC
CASSIRRTSGGSTNIQYF
>.|TRBV20-1|.|TRBJ1-1
TGCAGTGCTAGAGAAGCTTTCTTT
CSAREAFF
>TRBD1|TRBV7-2|.|TRBJ2-1
TGTGCCAGCAGCCCGGGGACAGGACTGCAGTACAATGAGCAGTTCTTC
CASSPGTGLQYNEQFF
>.|TRBV4-1|.|TRBJ1-6
TGCGCCGTCTCTTCCATCGGCACTCAAATTAATTCACCCCTCCACTTT
CAVSSIGTQINSPLHF
>TRBD1|TRBV18|.|TRBJ2-7
TGTGCCAGCTCAACGACAGGGGGCAGGGAGCAGTACTTC
CASSTTGGREQYF
>TRBD1|TRBV7-6|.|TRBJ1-2
TGTGCCAGCAGCTCTTCGACAGGGGCCAACTATGGCTACACCTTC
CASSSSTGANYGYTF
>.|TRBV10-1|.|TRBJ2-3
TGCGCCAGCAGTGAGTCGGACACAGATACGCAGTATTTT
CASSESDTDTQYF
>TRBD2|TRBV5-1|.|TRBJ2-7
TGCGCCAGCAGCCCCGGGCTAGCGGGGGGGGCGCGCGCCTGGGACGAGCAGTACTTC
CASSPGLAGGARAWDEQYF
>TRBD1|TRBV27|once|TRBJ1-2
TGTGCCAGCAGTCGGGACAGGGGGGTTTATGGCTATGGCTACACCTTC
CASSRDRGVYGYGYTF
>TRBD1|TRBV6-4|.|TRBJ1-2
TGTGCCAGCAGCGCCGACAGGGACGGCTATGGCTACACCTTC
CASSADRDGYGYTF
>TRBD2|TRBV2|once|TRBJ2-1
TGTGCCAGCAGTGTACTCTTCGCGGGGGTCGATGAGCAGTTCTTC
CASSVLFAGVDEQFF
>.|TRBV12-3/TRBV12-4|.|TRBJ2-2
TGTGCCAGCAGTCAACAGGGAGCCGGGGAGCTGTTTTTT
CASSQQGAGELFF
>.|TRBV28|.|TRBJ1-5
TGTGCCAGCAGTGAGTATCGGACGTTTCGGAATCAGCCCCAGCATTTT
CASSEYRTFRNQPQHF
>.|TRBV30|.|TRBJ1-6
TGTGCCTGGAATAAGGGGCAGATCTATTCACCCCTCCACTTT
CAWNKGQIYSPLHF
>TRBD1|TRBV6-6|.|TRBJ1-4
TGTGCCAGCAGTCGACAGGGAGGGTCTGAAAAACTGTTTTTT
CASSRQGGSEKLFF
>.|TRBV28|.|TRBJ2-4
TGTGCCAGCAGTCAGCCCGGGGCCAAAAACATTCAGTACTTC
CASSQPGAKNIQYF
>TRBD1|TRBV5-1|few|TRBJ2-7
TGCGCCAGCACCACAGGGGACACCTACGAGCAGTACTTC
CASTTGDTYEQYF
>.|TRBV6-1|.|TRBJ2-3
TGTGCCAGCAGTGAAGCTCCCGGGGGCCGCACAGATACGCAGTATTTT
CASSEAPGGRTDTQYF
>.|TRBV6-5|.|TRBJ1-5
TGTGCCAGCAGTTACGGGGACGGTAGCAATCAGCCCCAGCATTTT
CASSYGDGSNQPQHF
>.|TRBV18|.|TRBJ1-2
TGTGCCAGCTCACCCACACCGACAGATTATGGCTACACCTTC
CASSPTPTDYGYTF
>.|TRBV7-3|few|TRBJ2-3
TGTGCCAGCAGCTTACAGGGGAGGAATACGCAGTATTTT
CASSLQGRNTQYF
>.|TRBV3-1/TRBV3-2|.|TRBJ2-3
TGTGCCAGCAGCCGGATTCGTGGGAGCACAGATACGCAGTATTTT
CASSRIRGSTDTQYF
>.|TRBV6-5|.|TRBJ1-5
TGTGCCAGCAGCTGGGGGAGAGGCAATCAGCCCCAGCATTTT
CASSWGRGNQPQHF
>.|TRBV9|.|TRBJ1-5
TGTGCCAGCAGCGTAGGGTGGGGGGCCCAACATCAGCCCCAGCATTTT
CASSVGWGAQHQPQHF
>TRBD2|TRBV10-1|.|TRBJ2-3
TGCGCCAGCAGTGATGGACTAGCGGTCGACACAGATACGCAGTATTTT
CASSDGLAVDTDTQYF
>.|TRBV2|.|TRBJ1-1
TGTGCCAGCAGTGTTCAACGGGACACTGAAGCTTTCTTT
CASSVQRDTEAFF
>.|TRBV6-2/TRBV6-3|once|TRBJ2-4
TGTGCCAGCAGTTACTTTAGGGCAGATCAAAAAAACATTCAGTACTTC
CASSYFRADQKNIQYF
>.|TRBV2|once|TRBJ1-1
TGTGCCAGCAGGGTCTTCACAAACACTGAAGCTTTCTTT
CASRVFTNTEAFF